There are many counts of the clone carrying this T cell receptor (delta chain). This is likely an artifact of a read error, given a far larger clone one base away. With CATT, TCRdb re-called clones from the RT-PCR reads. The data contain around 10,000 delta-chain clones, over 1% of them singletons. These data belong to a study of gamma-delta T cells after stem cell transplantation. Germline V lookup: CDR1 GEAIGNYY, CDR2 EKD. This CDR3 is built from 19 residues. This receptor was obtained from a human donor. It is not recorded whose cells these are; they may come from a transplant donor. Source material: gamma-delta T cells. The chain employs TRDV2 and TRDJ1, with TRDD3 matching 8 bases. The DNA of the CDR3 is TGTGCCTGTGGCACCGTGGTTGTGACTGGGGGCCGATCATCCGATAAACTCATCTTT. This sequence encodes CACGTVVVTGGRSSDKLIF.